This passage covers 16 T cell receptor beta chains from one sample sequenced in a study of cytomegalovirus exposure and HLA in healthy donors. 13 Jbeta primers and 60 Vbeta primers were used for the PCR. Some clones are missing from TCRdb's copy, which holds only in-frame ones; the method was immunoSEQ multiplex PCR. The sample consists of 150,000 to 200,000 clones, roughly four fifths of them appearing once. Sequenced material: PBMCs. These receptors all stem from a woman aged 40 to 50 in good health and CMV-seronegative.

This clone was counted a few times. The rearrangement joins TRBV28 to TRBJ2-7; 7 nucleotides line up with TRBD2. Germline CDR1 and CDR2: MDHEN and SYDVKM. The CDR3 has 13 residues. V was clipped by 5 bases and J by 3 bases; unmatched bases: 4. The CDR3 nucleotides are TGTGCCAGCAGTCTACAGCGGGACTACGAGCAGTACTTC. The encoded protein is CASSLQRDYEQYF. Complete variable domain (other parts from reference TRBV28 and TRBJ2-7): DVKVTQSSRYLVKRTGEKVFLECVQDMDHENMFWYRQDPGLGLRLIYFSYDVKMKEKGDIPEGYSVSREKKERFSLILESASTNQTSMYLCASSLQRDYEQYFGPGTRLTVT.

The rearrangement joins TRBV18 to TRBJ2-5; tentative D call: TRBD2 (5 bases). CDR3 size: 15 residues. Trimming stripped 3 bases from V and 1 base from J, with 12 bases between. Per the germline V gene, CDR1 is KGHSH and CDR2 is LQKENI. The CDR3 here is CASSPRGDSQETQYF. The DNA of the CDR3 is TGTGCCAGCTCACCCCGGGGTGATTCCCAAGAGACCCAGTACTTC.

The CDR3 DNA follows: TGTGCCAGCAGCTTCATTGGGGGGTCGGATCAGCCCCAGCATTTT. Its translation: CASSFIGGSDQPQHF. The V call is TRBV5-4, the J call TRBJ1-5; possible D gene TRBD1, 5 bases. There are 15 residues in the CDR3. In germline, CDR1 is SGHNT, CDR2 YYREEE (reference sequence). Trimming cost V 2 bases and J 5 bases, with 14 bases left between them. Combining the CDR3 with reference TRBV5-4 and TRBJ1-5 gives the whole variable domain ETGVTQSPTHLIKTRGQQVTLRCSSQSGHNTVSWYQQALGQGPQFIFQYYREEENGRGNFPPRFSGLQFPNYSSELNVNALELDDSALYLCASSFIGGSDQPQHFGDGTRLSIL.

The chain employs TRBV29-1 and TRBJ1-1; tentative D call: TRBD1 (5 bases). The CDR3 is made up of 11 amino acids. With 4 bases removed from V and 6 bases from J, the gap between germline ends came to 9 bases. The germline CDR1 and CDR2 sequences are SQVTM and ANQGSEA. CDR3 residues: CSVGGFPEAFF. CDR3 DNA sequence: TGCAGCGTTGGGGGCTTCCCTGAAGCTTTCTTT.

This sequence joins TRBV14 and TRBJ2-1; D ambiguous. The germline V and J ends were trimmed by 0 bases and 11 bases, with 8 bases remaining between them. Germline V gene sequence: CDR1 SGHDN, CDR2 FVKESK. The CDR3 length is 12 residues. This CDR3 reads CASSQESPQQFF. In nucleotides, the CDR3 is TGTGCCAGCAGCCAAGAGTCTCCCCAGCAGTTCTTC. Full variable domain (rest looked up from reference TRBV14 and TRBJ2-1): EAGVTQFPSHSVIEKGQTVTLRCDPISGHDNLYWYRRVMGKEIKFLLHFVKESKQDESGMPNNRFLAERTGGTYSTLKVQPAELEDSGVYFCASSQESPQQFFGPGTRLTVL.

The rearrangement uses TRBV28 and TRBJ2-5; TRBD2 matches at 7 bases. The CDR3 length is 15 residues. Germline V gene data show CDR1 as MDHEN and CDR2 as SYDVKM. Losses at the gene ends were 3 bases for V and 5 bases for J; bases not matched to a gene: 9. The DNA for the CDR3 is TGTGCCAGCAGTTTGGCGGGAGAGGCAGGGGAGACCCAGTACTTC. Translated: CASSLAGEAGETQYF.

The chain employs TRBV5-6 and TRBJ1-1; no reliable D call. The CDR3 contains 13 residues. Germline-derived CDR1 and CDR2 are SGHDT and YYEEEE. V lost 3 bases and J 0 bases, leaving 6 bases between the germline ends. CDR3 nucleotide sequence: TGTGCCAGCAGCTACCTATTGAACACTGAAGCTTTCTTT. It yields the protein CASSYLLNTEAFF.

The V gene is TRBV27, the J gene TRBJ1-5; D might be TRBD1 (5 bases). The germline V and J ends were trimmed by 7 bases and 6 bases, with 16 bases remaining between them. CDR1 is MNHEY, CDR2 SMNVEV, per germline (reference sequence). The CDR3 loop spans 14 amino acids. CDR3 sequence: CASKFRGSGQPQHF. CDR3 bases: TGTGCCAGCAAGTTCCGGGGGAGTGGTCAGCCCCAGCATTTT.

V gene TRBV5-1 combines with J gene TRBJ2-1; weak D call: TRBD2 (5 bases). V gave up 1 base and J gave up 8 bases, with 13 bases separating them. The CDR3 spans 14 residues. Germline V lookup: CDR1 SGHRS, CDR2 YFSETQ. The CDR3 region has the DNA TGCGCCAGCAGCTTGAGAGGGAGTCACGATGAGCAGTTCTTC. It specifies CASSLRGSHDEQFF.

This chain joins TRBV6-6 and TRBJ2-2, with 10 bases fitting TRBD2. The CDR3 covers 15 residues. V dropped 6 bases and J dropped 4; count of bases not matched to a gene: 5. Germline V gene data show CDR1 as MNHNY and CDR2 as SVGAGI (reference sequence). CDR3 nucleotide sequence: TGTGCCAGCAGCTCCAGCGGGGGGGGCACCGGGGAGCTGTTTTTT. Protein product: CASSSSGGGTGELFF.

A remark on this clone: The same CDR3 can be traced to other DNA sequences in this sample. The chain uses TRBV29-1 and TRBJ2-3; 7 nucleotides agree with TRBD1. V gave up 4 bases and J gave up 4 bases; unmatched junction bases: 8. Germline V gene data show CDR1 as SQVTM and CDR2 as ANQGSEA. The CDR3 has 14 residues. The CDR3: CSVARGLTADTQYF. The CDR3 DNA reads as TGCAGCGTTGCGAGGGGGCTTACGGCAGATACGCAGTATTTT.

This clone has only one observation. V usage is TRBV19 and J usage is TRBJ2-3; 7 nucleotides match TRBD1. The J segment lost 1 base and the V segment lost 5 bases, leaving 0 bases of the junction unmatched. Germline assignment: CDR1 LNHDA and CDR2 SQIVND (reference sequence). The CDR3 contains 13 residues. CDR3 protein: CASSGQGTDTQYF. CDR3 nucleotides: TGTGCCAGTAGTGGACAGGGCACAGATACGCAGTATTTT.

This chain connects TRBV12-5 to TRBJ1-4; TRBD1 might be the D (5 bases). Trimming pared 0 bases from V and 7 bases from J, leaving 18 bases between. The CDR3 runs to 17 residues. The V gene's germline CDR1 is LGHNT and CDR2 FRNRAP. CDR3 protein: CASGLVLREWGGEKLFF. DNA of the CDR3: TGTGCTAGTGGTTTGGTCCTCAGGGAATGGGGAGGTGAAAAACTGTTTTTT.

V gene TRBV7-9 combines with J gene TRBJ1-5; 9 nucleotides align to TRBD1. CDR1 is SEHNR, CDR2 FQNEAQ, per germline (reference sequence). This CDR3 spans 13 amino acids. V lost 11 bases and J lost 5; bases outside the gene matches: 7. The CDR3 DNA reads TGTGCCGGGGGGGGACAGGGTGATCAGCCCCAGCATTTT. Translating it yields CAGGGQGDQPQHF.

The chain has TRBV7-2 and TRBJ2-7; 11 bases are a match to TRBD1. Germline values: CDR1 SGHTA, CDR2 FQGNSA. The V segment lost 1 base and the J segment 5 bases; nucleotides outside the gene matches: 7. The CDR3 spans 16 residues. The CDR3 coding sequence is TGTGCCAGCAGCTTAGGAATAGGACAGGGGGCCCACGAGCAGTACTTC. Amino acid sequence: CASSLGIGQGAHEQYF.

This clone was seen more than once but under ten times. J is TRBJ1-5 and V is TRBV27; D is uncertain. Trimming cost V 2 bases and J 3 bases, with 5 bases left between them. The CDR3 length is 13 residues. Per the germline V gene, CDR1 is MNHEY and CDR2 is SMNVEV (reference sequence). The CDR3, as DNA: TGTGCCAGCAGTTTAGAGGACAATCAGCCCCAGCATTTT. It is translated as CASSLEDNQPQHF.